This paragraph covers one TCR beta chain sequence. Antigen specificity is unknown. Each CDR3 protein gets one entry after TCRdb re-called the reads with MiXCR. This table has hundreds of thousands of distinct CDR3 sequences, 25% to 35% appearing once. Germline V gives CDR1 MNHEY, CDR2 SVGAGI. CDR3 size: 16 residues. The junction had 12 bases not matched to a gene; V was cut back by 5 bases and J by 9 bases. This specimen comes from a study of T cell repertoires in cytomegalovirus infection. Turning to the study itself: An indication of both CMV infection and matching HLA type came from public TCR beta signatures.

The sequence derives from a human donor in good health (CMV status not recorded). Some clones in this sample may be carry-over from other donors' samples. This material consisted of cultured PBMCs, taken from culture after CMV antigen stimulation. J is TRBJ2-1 and V is TRBV6-5; 11 bases align to TRBD2. The CDR3 nucleotides read TGTGCCAGCAGTCAGGCTCGGCTAGCGGGAGGAGGTGAGCAGTTCTTC. It encodes CASSQARLAGGGEQFF.